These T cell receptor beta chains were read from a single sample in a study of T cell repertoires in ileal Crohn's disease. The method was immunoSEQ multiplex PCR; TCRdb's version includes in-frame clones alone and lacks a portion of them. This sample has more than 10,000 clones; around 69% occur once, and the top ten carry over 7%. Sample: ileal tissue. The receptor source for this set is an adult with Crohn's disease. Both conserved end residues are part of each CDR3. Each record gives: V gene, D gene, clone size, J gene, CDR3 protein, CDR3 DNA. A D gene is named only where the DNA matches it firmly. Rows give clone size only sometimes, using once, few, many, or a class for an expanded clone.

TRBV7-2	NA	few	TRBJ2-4	CASSPGTLGGIQYF	TGTGCCAGCAGCCCGGGGACGCTAGGGGGCATTCAGTACTTC
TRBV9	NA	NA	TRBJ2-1	CASSVVGGANEQFF	TGTGCCAGCAGCGTAGTAGGGGGGGCCAATGAGCAGTTCTTC
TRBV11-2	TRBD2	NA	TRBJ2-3	CASSLGLAGVDMQYF	TGTGCCAGCAGCTTAGGACTAGCGGGGGTAGATATGCAGTATTTT
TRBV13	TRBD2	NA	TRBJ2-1	CASSFFGGGAGYNEQFF	TGTGCCAGCAGCTTCTTTGGCGGGGGGGCCGGGTACAATGAGCAGTTCTTC
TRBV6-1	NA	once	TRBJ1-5	CASKDRHLGNQPQHF	TGTGCCAGCAAGGATAGGCACTTGGGCAATCAGCCCCAGCATTTT
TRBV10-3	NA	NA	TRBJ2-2	CAISANTGELFF	TGTGCCATCTCGGCGAACACCGGGGAGCTGTTTTTT
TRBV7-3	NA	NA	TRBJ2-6	CASSPTAVGANVLTF	TGTGCCAGCAGCCCTACTGCGGTGGGGGCCAACGTCCTGACTTTC
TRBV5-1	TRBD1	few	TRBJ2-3	CASFTGVTDTQYF	TGCGCCAGCTTCACAGGGGTCACAGATACGCAGTATTTT
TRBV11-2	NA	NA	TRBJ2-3	CASSLQLFKDTQYF	TGTGCCAGCAGCTTACAGTTATTCAAAGATACGCAGTATTTT
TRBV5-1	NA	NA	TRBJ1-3	CASSLDGNTIYF	TGCGCCAGCAGCTTGGACGGAAACACCATATATTTT
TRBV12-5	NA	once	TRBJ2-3	CASGLGYTQYF	TGTGCTAGTGGTTTGGGGTATACGCAGTATTTT
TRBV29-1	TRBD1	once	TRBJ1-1	CSVLDRESMNTEAFF	TGCAGCGTTCTTGACAGGGAATCTATGAACACTGAAGCTTTCTTT
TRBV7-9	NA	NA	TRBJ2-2	CASSLGSGSGELFF	TGTGCCAGCAGCTTAGGATCGGGGTCCGGGGAGCTGTTTTTT
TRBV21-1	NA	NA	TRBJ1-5	CASSKVPKNQPQHF	TGTGCCAGCAGCAAAGTTCCCAAGAATCAGCCCCAGCATTTT
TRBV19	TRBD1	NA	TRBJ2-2	CASSGTGWGTGELFF	TGTGCCAGTAGTGGGACAGGGTGGGGTACCGGGGAGCTGTTTTTT
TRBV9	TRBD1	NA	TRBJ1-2	CASSPGTGIYGYTF	TGTGCCAGCAGCCCAGGGACAGGGATCTATGGCTACACCTTC
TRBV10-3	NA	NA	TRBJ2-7	CAISKSGIGNYEQYF	TGTGCCATCAGTAAATCCGGGATTGGGAATTACGAGCAGTACTTC
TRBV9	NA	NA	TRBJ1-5	CASSTRDSNQPQHF	TGTGCCAGCAGCACCCGGGACAGCAATCAGCCCCAGCATTTT
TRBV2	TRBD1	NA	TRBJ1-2	CASSRRQGNGYTF	TGTGCCAGCAGCCGAAGACAGGGGAATGGCTACACCTTC
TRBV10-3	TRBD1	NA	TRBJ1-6	CAISEDRESSPLHF	TGTGCCATCAGTGAGGACAGGGAGAGTTCACCCCTCCACTTT
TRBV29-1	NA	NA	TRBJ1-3	CSVARGGNTIYF	TGCAGCGTTGCAAGGGGTGGAAACACCATATATTTT
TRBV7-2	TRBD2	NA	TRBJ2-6	CASSSALAGGPLAGANVLTF	TGTGCCAGCAGCTCAGCGCTAGCGGGGGGGCCTCTTGCCGGGGCCAACGTCCTGACTTTC
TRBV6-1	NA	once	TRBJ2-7	CASSDLEGYYEQYF	TGTGCCAGCAGTGATTTAGAGGGTTACTACGAGCAGTACTTC
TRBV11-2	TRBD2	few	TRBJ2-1	CASSTTSGGVEQFF	TGTGCCAGCAGCACTACTAGCGGGGGGGTTGAGCAGTTCTTC
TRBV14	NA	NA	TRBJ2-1	CASSPGLSSYNEQFF	TGTGCCAGCAGCCCCGGCTTGAGCTCCTACAATGAGCAGTTCTTC
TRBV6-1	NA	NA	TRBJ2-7	CASSEGLVYEQYF	TGTGCCAGCAGTGAGGGACTGGTCTACGAGCAGTACTTC
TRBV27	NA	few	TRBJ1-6	CASSRDLGGSPLHF	TGTGCCAGCAGTAGAGACCTGGGGGGTTCACCCCTCCACTTT
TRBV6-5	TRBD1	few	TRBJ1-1	CASSAQGQNTEAFF	TGTGCCAGCAGTGCACAGGGGCAGAACACTGAAGCTTTCTTT
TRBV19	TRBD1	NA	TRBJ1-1	CASSTGQMNTEAFF	TGTGCCAGTAGTACGGGACAGATGAACACTGAAGCTTTCTTT
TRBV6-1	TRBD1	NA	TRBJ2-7	CASMRTGSGWEQYF	TGTGCCAGCATGAGGACAGGGAGTGGCTGGGAGCAGTACTTC
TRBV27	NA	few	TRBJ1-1	CASGFGRNTEAFF	TGTGCCAGCGGGTTCGGACGAAACACTGAAGCTTTCTTT
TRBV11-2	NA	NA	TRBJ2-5	CASSLGTLGEETQYF	TGTGCCAGCAGCTTAGGGACGTTGGGTGAGGAGACCCAGTACTTC
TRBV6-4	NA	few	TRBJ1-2	CASSDLGGGDTF	TGTGCCAGCAGTGACTTGGGAGGAGGGGACACCTTC
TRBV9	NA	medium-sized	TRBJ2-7	CASSETTGSEQYF	TGTGCCAGCAGCGAGACCACAGGGTCCGAGCAGTACTTC
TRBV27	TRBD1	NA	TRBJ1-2	CASSSSSGTGYGYTF	TGTGCCAGCAGTTCCTCCTCCGGGACAGGTTATGGCTACACCTTC
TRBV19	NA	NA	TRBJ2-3	CASSRLHPDTQYF	TGTGCCAGTAGCAGGCTACATCCAGATACGCAGTATTTT
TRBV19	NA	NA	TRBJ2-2	CASSMVGDMVGELFF	TGTGCCAGTAGTATGGTGGGGGATATGGTCGGGGAGCTGTTTTTT
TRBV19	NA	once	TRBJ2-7	CASSQSLAFREQYF	TGTGCCAGTAGTCAAAGTCTGGCGTTCCGCGAGCAGTACTTC
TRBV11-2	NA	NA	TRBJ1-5	CASSLRGSPYDQPQHF	TGTGCCAGCAGCTTACGGGGCAGCCCTTATGATCAGCCCCAGCATTTT
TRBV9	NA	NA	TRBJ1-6	CASSVDAGSYNSPLHF	TGTGCCAGCAGCGTAGATGCAGGGTCCTATAATTCACCCCTCCACTTT
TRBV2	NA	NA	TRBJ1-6	CASSVGEDSPLHF	TGTGCCAGCAGTGTTGGGGAGGATTCACCCCTCCACTTT
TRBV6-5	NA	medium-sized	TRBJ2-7	CASRGETYEQYF	TGTGCCAGCAGGGGGGAGACCTACGAGCAGTACTTC
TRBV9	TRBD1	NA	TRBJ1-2	CASSGQGSGYTF	TGTGCCAGCAGCGGACAGGGATCTGGCTACACCTTC
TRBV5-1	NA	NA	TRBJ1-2	CASSPILTNYGYTF	TGCGCCAGCAGCCCGATACTTACGAACTATGGCTACACCTTC
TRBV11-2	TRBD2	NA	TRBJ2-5	CASSPQAGGPGKTQYF	TGTGCCAGCAGCCCCCAAGCGGGGGGGCCGGGAAAGACCCAGTACTTC
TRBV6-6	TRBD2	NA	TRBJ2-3	CASSPTSFSTDTQYF	TGTGCCAGCAGTCCGACTAGCTTTAGCACAGATACGCAGTATTTT
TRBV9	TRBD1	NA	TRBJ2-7	CASSVEGQGDEQYF	TGTGCCAGCAGCGTAGAGGGACAGGGGGACGAGCAGTACTTC
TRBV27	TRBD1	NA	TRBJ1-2	CASSPGPTLTGGGYGYTF	TGTGCCAGCAGTCCCGGTCCGACCTTAACAGGGGGTGGGTATGGCTACACCTTC
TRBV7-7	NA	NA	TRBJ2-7	CASSLGIGSSYEQYF	TGTGCCAGCAGCTTAGGTATAGGGAGCTCCTACGAGCAGTACTTC
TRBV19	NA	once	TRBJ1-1	CASTKTGSNTEAFF	TGTGCCAGTACCAAGACAGGCTCGAACACTGAAGCTTTCTTT
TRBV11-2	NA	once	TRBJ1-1	CASSLMRAEAFF	TGTGCCAGCAGCTTAATGAGGGCTGAAGCTTTCTTT
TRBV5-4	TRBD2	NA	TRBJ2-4	CASSLLGSGGEAKNIQYF	TGTGCCAGCAGCCTCTTGGGTAGCGGGGGAGAAGCCAAAAACATTCAGTACTTC
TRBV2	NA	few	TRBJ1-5	CASRATGMTPQHF	TGTGCCAGCAGAGCTACAGGGATGACGCCCCAGCATTTT
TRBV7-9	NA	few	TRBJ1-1	CASTPPGMNTEAFF	TGTGCCAGCACCCCCCCGGGGATGAACACTGAAGCTTTCTTT
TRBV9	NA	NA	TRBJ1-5	CASSTGGFGNQPQHF	TGTGCCAGCAGCACGGGGGGCTTTGGCAATCAGCCCCAGCATTTT